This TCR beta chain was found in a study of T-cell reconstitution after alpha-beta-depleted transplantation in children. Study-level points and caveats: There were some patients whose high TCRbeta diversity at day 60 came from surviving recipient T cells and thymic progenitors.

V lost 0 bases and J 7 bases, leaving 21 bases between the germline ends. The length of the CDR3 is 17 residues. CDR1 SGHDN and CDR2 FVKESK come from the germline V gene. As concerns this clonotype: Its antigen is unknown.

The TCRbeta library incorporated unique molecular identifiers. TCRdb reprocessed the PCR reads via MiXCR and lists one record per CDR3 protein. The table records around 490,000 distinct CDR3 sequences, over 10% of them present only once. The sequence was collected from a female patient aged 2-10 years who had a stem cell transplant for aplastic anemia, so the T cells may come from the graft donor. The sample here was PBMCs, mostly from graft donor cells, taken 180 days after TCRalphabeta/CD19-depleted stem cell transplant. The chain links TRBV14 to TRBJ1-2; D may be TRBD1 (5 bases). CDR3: CASSQDIFPRVASGYTF. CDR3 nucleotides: TGTGCCAGCAGCCAAGATATTTTCCCCAGGGTTGCGAGTGGCTACACCTTC.